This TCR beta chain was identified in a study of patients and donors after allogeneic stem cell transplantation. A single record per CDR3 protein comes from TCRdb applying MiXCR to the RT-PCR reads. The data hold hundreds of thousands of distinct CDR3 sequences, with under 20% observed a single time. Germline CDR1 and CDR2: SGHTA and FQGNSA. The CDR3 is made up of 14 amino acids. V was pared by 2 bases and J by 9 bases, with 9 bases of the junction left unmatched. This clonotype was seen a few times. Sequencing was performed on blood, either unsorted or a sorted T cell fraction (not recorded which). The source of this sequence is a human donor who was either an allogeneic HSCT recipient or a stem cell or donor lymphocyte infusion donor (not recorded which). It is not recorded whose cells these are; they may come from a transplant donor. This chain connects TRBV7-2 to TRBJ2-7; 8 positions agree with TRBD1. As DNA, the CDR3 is TGTGCCAGCAGCTTAAGTGGGGACAGGACCGGGCAGTACTTC. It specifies CASSLSGDRTGQYF.